A single sample is the source of the 11 T cell receptor beta chains below, sequenced in a study of cytomegalovirus exposure and HLA in healthy donors (dated by TCRdb to between 2016 and 2019). The protocol used for the library was the immunoSEQ multiplex PCR assay. TCRdb retrieved this table from immuneACCESS and kept in-frame rearrangements only. Not all clones are present; in checked studies, unresolved V genes account for under half, and no reason is known for the remainder. This sample is represented by about 130,000 clones; roughly 87% of them were singletons. The top ten clones comprise roughly 1.2% of the sample. Sequenced: PBMCs. These receptors were obtained from a woman aged 18-29 years in good health and CMV-seronegative.

Turning to this clone: This CDR3 is also generated by other DNA sequences in the sample. This chain joins TRBV5-1 and TRBJ2-7, with D tentatively TRBD1 (6 bases). Trimming shortened V by 0 bases and J by 4 bases, and 11 bases separated the two germline ends. From germline, CDR1 is SGHRS and CDR2 YFSETQ. This CDR3 comprises 14 residues. This CDR3 is CASSLEAGAYEQYF. The DNA for the CDR3 is TGCGCCAGCAGCTTGGAGGCAGGGGCTTACGAGCAGTACTTC.

This chain uses TRBV15 with TRBJ2-7; TRBD1 aligns across 7 bases. The CDR3 sequence is 15 residues long. CDR1 LNHNV and CDR2 YYDKDF come from the germline V gene (reference sequence). The V segment lost 3 bases and the J segment 3 bases; nucleotides outside the gene matches: 8. CDR3 amino acids: CATSSIGTDVYEQYF. CDR3 sequence (DNA): TGTGCCACCAGCAGTATCGGGACAGACGTCTACGAGCAGTACTTC.

This chain joins TRBV6-5 and TRBJ2-7; D is undetermined. There are 13 residues in the CDR3. The ends were cut back, 6 bases at V and 4 bases at J, with 13 bases in the middle. CDR1 is MNHEY, CDR2 SVGAGI, per germline. CDR3 in DNA: TGTGCCAGCAGACTACACATTGGGTACGAGCAGTACTTC. This translates into CASRLHIGYEQYF.

This rearrangement joins TRBV5-1 to TRBJ1-1; D is perhaps TRBD1 (6 bases). CDR3 length: 12 amino acids. Germline V gene lookup returns CDR1 SGHRS and CDR2 YFSETQ. Between the trimmed V and J ends, which lost 5 bases and 3 bases, there was a span of 8 bases. The CDR3 reads CASRQGYTEAFF. CDR3 coding DNA: TGCGCCAGCAGACAGGGCTACACTGAAGCTTTCTTT.

The chain couples TRBV11-2 to TRBJ1-1; no definite D call. This CDR3 contains 13 residues. Looked up from germline, CDR1 is SGHAT and CDR2 is FQNNGV. Trimming removed 2 bases from V and 5 bases from J, with 9 bases in between. The CDR3 loop reads CASSLLRGTEAFF. The CDR3 nucleotides read TGTGCCAGCAGCTTACTTAGAGGGACTGAAGCTTTCTTT.

The chain links TRBV29-1 to TRBJ2-1, with 7 bases matching TRBD1. The CDR3 sequence is 14 residues long. V lost 4 bases to trimming and J lost 13 bases; unmatched junction nucleotides: 16. From germline, CDR1 is SQVTM and CDR2 ANQGSEA. CDR3 protein: CSVGGQIDIVPQFF. DNA of the CDR3: TGCAGCGTTGGGGGACAGATTGATATCGTCCCTCAGTTCTTC.

The V and J genes are TRBV27 and TRBJ1-6, with 7 bases lining up with TRBD1. Germline CDR1 reads MNHEY; CDR2 reads SMNVEV (reference sequence). The ends lost 5 bases at V and 7 bases at J; junction bases unmatched: 8. The length of the CDR3 is 15 residues. CDR3 residues: CASSLTGTANSPLHF. CDR3 sequence (DNA): TGTGCCAGCAGTCTGACCGGGACAGCGAATTCACCCCTCCACTTT.

This sequence joins TRBV7-9 and TRBJ1-5; 7 bases align to TRBD1. The germline V gene has CDR1 SEHNR and CDR2 FQNEAQ (reference sequence). The length of the CDR3 is 13 residues. The J segment lost 7 bases and the V segment lost 3 bases, leaving 3 bases of the junction unmatched. In DNA form, the CDR3 reads TGTGCCAGCAGCTTCGGACAGGACCAGCCCCAGCATTTT. Its translation is CASSFGQDQPQHF.

The J gene is TRBJ2-2, the V gene TRBV7-6; D may be TRBD1 (5 bases). Germline CDR1 reads SGHVS; CDR2 reads FNYEAQ. The CDR3 covers 16 residues. V dropped 3 bases and J dropped 7 bases, with 18 bases sitting between them. CDR3 coding DNA: TGTGCCAGCAGCTTTCTCCAGGGCACGTTTGGCGGGGAGCTGTTTTTT. Translating gives CASSFLQGTFGGELFF.

The chain combines TRBV5-1 with TRBJ1-2; D gene unclear. Germline lookup yields CDR1 SGHRS and CDR2 YFSETQ. The CDR3 sequence is 15 residues long. Deletions cut 4 bases from V and 8 bases from J, with 21 bases between. CDR3 bases: TGCGCCAGCAGCCCGGAGGCGGGGAAGGGTAGAGGCTACACCTTC. This encodes CASSPEAGKGRGYTF.

The V gene is TRBV19, the J gene TRBJ2-7; a weak D match, TRBD1 (5 bases). Trimming stripped 5 bases from V and 0 bases from J, with 11 bases between. Germline CDR1 and CDR2: LNHDA and SQIVND (reference sequence). The CDR3 has 14 residues. The CDR3 DNA follows: TGTGCCAGTAGTGGGGCAGGTCTCTCCTACGAGCAGTACTTC. Translation: CASSGAGLSYEQYF.